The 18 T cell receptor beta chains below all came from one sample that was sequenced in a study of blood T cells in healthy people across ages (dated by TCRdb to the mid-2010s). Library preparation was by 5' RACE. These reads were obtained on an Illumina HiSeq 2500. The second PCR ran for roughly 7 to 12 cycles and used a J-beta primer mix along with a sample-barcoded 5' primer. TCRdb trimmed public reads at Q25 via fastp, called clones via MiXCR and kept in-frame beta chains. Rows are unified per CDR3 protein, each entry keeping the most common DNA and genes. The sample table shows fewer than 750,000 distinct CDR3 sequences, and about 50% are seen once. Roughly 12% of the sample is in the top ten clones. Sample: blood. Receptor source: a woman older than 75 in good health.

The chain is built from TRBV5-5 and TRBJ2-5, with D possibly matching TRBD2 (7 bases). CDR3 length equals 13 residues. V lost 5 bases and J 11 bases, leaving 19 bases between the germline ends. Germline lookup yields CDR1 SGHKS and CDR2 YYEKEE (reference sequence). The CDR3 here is CASSPQGRREQYF. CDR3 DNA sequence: TGTGCCAGCAGTCCACAGGGAAGGCGGGAGCAGTACTTC.

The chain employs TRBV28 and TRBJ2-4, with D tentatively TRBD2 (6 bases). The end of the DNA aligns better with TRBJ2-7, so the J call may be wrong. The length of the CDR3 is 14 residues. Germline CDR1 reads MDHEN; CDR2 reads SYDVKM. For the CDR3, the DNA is TGTGCCAGCAGTCCGATGGGACTCAGCTACGAGCAGTACTTC. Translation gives CASSPMGLSYEQYF.

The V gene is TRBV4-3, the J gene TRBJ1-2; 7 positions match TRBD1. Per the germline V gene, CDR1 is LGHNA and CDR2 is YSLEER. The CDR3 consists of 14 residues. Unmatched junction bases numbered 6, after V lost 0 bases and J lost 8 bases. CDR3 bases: TGCGCCAGCAGCCAAGATTCACAGGGGCGAGGCTACACCTTC. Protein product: CASSQDSQGRGYTF.

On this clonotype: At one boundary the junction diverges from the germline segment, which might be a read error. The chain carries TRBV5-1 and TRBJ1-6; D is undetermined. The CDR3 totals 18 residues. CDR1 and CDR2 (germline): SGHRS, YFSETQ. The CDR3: CASSLIGFNGQNNSPPHF. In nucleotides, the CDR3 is TGCGCCAGCAGCTTGATAGGGTTCAACGGGCAGAATAATTCACCCCCCCACTTT.

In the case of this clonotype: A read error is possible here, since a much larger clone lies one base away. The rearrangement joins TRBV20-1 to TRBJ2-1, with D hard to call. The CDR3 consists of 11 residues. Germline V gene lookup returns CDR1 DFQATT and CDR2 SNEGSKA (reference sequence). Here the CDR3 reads CIALSSTGQFF. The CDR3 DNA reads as TGCATTGCTCTTTCTTCAACGGGGCAGTTCTTC.

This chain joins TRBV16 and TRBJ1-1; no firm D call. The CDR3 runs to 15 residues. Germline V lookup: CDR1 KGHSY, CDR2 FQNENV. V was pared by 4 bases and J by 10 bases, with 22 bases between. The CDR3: CASSPARIAGSPAFF. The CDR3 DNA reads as TGTGCCAGCAGCCCCGCCCGAATAGCAGGCTCTCCAGCTTTCTTT.

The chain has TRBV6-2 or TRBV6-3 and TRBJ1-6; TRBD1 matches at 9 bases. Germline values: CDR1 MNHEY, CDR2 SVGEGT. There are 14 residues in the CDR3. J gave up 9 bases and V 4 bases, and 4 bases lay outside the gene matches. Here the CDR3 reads CASSWRQGGSPLHF. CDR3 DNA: TGTGCCAGCAGTTGGCGACAGGGGGGTTCACCCCTCCACTTT.

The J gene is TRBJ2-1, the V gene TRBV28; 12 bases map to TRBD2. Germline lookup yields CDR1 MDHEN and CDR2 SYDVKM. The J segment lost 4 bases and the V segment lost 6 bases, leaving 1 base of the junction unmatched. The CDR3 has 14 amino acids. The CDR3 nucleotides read TGTGCCAGCAGGGGGACTAGCGGGTACAATGAGCAGTTCTTC. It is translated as CASRGTSGYNEQFF.

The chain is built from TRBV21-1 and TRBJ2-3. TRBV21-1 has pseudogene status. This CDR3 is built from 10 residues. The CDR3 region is CATSRDTQYF. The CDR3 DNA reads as TGTGCCACATCACGAGATACGCAGTATTTT.

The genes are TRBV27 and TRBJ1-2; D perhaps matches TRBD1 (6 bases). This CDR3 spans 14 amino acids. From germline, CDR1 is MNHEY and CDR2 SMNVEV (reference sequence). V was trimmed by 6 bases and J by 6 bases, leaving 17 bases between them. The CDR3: CASRPRGGVHGYTF. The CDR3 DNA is TGTGCCAGCAGACCCAGGGGAGGGGTCCATGGCTACACCTTC.

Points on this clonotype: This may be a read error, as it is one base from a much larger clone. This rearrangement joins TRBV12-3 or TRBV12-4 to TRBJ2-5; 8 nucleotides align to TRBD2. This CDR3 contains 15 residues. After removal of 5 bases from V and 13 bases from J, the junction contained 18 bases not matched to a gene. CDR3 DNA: TGTGCCAGCAGTGGAAGCGGGAGTAACTTCTACGAGCGGTACTTC. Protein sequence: CASSGSGSNFYERYF.

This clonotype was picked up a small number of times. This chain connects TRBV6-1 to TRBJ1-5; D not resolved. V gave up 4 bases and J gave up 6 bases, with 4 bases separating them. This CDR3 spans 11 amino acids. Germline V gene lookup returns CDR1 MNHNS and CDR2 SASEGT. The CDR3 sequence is CASSVSQPQHF. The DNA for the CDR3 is TGTGCCAGCAGTGTTAGTCAGCCCCAGCATTTT.

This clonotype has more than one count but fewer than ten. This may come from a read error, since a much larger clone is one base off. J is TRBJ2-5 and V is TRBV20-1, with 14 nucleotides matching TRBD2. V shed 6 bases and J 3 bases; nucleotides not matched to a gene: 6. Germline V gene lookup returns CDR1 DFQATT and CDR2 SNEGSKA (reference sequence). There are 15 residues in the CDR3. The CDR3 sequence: CSARLAGGVKETQYF. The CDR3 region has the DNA TGCAGTGCCAGACTAGCGGGAGGGGTTAAAGAGACCCAGTACTTC.

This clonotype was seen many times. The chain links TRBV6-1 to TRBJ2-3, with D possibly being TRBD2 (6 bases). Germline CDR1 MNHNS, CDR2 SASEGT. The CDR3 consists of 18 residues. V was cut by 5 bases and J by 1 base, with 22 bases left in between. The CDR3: CASSRSRGTGARTDTQYF. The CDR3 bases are TGTGCCAGCAGTAGGTCCCGGGGCACGGGAGCCCGCACAGATACGCAGTATTTT.

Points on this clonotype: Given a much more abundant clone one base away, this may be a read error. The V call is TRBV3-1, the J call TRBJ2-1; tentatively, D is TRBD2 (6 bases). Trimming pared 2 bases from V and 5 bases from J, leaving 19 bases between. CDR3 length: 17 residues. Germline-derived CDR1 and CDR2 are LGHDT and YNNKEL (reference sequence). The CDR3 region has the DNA TGTGCCAGCAGCCAACGACTAGAGGGAGTTTCTGACAATGAGCAGTTCTTC. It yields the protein CASSQRLEGVSDNEQFF.

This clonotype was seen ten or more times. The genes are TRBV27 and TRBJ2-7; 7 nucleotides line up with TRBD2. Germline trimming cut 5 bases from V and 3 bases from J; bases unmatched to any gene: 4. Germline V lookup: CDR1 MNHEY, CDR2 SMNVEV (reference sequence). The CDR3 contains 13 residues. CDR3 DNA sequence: TGTGCCAGCAGTGTTAGGGAGGGCTACGAGCAGTACTTC. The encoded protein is CASSVREGYEQYF.

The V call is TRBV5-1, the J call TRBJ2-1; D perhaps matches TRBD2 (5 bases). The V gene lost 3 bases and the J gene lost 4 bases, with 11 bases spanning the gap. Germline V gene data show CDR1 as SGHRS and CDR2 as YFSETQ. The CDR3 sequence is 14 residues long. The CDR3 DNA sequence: TGCGCCAGCAGCTCCGGGCCGGGGTACAATGAGCAGTTCTTC. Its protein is CASSSGPGYNEQFF.

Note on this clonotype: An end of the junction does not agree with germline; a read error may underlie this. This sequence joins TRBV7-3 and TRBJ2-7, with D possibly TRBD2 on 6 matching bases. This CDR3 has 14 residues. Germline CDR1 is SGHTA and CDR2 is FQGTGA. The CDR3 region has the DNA TGTGCCAGCAGCTTAGCCCCAAAGGACTACGAGCTGTTCTTC. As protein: CASSLAPKDYELFF.